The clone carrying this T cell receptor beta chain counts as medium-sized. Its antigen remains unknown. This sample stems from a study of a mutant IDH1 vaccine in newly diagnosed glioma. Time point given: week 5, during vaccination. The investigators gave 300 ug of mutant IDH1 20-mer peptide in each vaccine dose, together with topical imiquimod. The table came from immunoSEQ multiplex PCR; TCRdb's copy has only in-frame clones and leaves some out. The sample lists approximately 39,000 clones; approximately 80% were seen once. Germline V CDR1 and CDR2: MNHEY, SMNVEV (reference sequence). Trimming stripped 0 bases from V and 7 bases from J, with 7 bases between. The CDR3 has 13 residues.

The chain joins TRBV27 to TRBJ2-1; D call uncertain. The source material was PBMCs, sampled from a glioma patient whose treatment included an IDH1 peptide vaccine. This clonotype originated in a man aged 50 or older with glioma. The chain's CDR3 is CASSLSHRNEQFF. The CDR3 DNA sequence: TGTGCCAGCAGTTTATCCCACCGGAATGAGCAGTTCTTC.